This TCR beta chain was captured by sequencing in a study of cytomegalovirus exposure and HLA in healthy donors. Notes on this clone: What it recognizes is unknown.

The CDR3 loop spans 16 amino acids. Trimming stripped 5 bases from V and 0 bases from J, with 13 bases between. Germline lookup yields CDR1 MDHEN and CDR2 SYDVKM. Study conclusions and caveats: Cytomegalovirus status was reportedly diagnosed by the classifier with high specificity and sensitivity.

Primers included in the PCR were 60 Vbeta and 13 Jbeta primers. Clones were sequenced by immunoSEQ multiplex PCR, and TCRdb holds only the in-frame ones, with some missing. The sample lists around 200,000 clones, 65% to 90% occurring once. This clonotype was obtained from a woman aged 45-65 years in good health and CMV-seronegative. This chain uses TRBV28 with TRBJ1-4, with a weak D call TRBD1 (5 bases). The specimen sequenced was PBMCs. The CDR3 DNA sequence: TGTGCCAGCAGTAGTGGGGCAATCGCAACTAATGAAAAACTGTTTTTT. Encoded protein: CASSSGAIATNEKLFF.